The source of this T cell receptor (beta chain) is a study of shared clonotypes between healthy human individuals. Naive CD8 cells were CD45RO-negative, positively selected for CCR7, excluding terminally differentiated effector memory CD45RA+ cells. Concerning this clone: What it binds is not known.

The CDR3 spans 17 residues. The germline gives CDR1 SGHDT, CDR2 YYEEEE. J was trimmed by 3 bases and V by 2 bases; bases with no gene match: 13. Findings of the study overall: Generation probabilities of non-shared clonotypes were lower (relative to those shared by all four donors). Larger estimated richness was generally seen in naive subsets than in memory subsets. Four donors held about 5% of naive CD4 clonotypes in common.

For each subset, genomic DNA was distributed in equal portions over several immunoSEQ plates. The repertoire was sequenced with immunoSEQ multiplex PCR; TCRdb's copy has only in-frame clones and lacks some. The repertoire consists of around 2,100,000 clones, with about 95% occurring once and the leading ten covering 1% to 1.5%. What was sequenced was naive CD8+ T cells sorted from blood. The receptor comes from a man between 18 and 35 years old in good health. The chain couples TRBV5-6 to TRBJ2-7, with 8 bases that match TRBD2. In DNA form, the CDR3 reads TGTGCCAGCAGCTTTTGGAGCGGGGGAAACTTTTACTACGAGCAGTACTTC. This sequence encodes CASSFWSGGNFYYEQYF.